The T cell receptor beta chain described here comes from a study of cytomegalovirus exposure and HLA in healthy donors. The CDR3 loop spans 16 amino acids. Germline V gives CDR1 SGHRS, CDR2 YFSETQ. After removal of 4 bases from V and 0 bases from J, the junction contained 3 bases not matched to a gene. The PCR had 60 Vbeta and 13 Jbeta primers. Some clones are missing from TCRdb's copy, which holds only in-frame ones; the method was immunoSEQ multiplex PCR. This sample has 130,000 or so clones; approximately 86% occur once, and the top ten carry roughly 0.5%. At sampling all donors were nominally healthy, likely with unrecorded immune exposures. This clone appeared a few times.

Sequences were obtained from PBMCs. The chain carries TRBV5-1 and TRBJ2-3, with TRBD2 identical over 12 bases. This receptor was taken from a woman in her 40s in good health and CMV-seronegative. The CDR3 DNA reads as TGCGCCAGCAGCGAGGGGACTAGCGGGAGCACAGATACGCAGTATTTT. Protein: CASSEGTSGSTDTQYF.